This passage covers 18 T cell receptor beta chains from one sample sequenced in a study of blood T cell repertoires in COVID-19. Generated by immunoSEQ multiplex PCR, the TCRdb table keeps only in-frame clones and is missing some. The table has around 300,000 clones, around four fifths seen once; the top ten hold 2.5% to 3.5%. The sequencing sample was made of peripheral blood. Receptors originate from a man aged 30 to 45 with active or convalescent COVID-19.

V usage is TRBV5-1 and J usage is TRBJ2-3, with 7 bases aligning to TRBD2. Per the germline V gene, CDR1 is SGHRS and CDR2 is YFSETQ. This CDR3 spans 15 amino acids. With V trimmed by 0 bases and J by 3 bases, 4 bases remained unmatched. CDR3: CASSLGQGGTDTQYF. CDR3 sequence (DNA): TGCGCCAGCAGCTTGGGTCAGGGAGGGACAGATACGCAGTATTTT.

The genes are TRBV29-1 and TRBJ2-2; 10 positions agree with TRBD2. Per the germline V gene, CDR1 is SQVTM and CDR2 is ANQGSEA. The CDR3 is 15 residues long. The junction had 7 bases not matched to a gene; V was cut back by 8 bases and J by 1 base. The CDR3 here is CSTLAGAGNTGELFF. The CDR3 DNA follows: TGCAGCACTCTAGCGGGAGCGGGGAACACCGGGGAGCTGTTTTTT.

This clone was recorded a few times. The genes are TRBV2 and TRBJ1-1, with D perhaps matching TRBD1 (6 bases). Germline V lookup: CDR1 SNHLY, CDR2 FYNNEI. Deletions cut 6 bases from V and 5 bases from J, with 10 bases between. CDR3 length: 12 amino acids. The CDR3 bases are TGTGCCAGCAGACAGGGATATACTGAAGCTTTCTTT. Its protein is CASRQGYTEAFF.

This clone was seen a single time. The V and J genes are TRBV4-1 and TRBJ2-5, with D perhaps matching TRBD2 (5 bases). This CDR3 is 13 amino acids long. The germline CDR1 and CDR2 sequences are MGHRA and YSYEKL. V lost 4 bases to trimming and J lost 5 bases, with 11 bases between them. CDR3 coding DNA: TGCGCCAGCAGCCCCTCGGGCGGGGAGACCCAGTACTTC. Its translation: CASSPSGGETQYF.

The chain employs TRBV18 and TRBJ1-1, with D maybe TRBD1 (5 bases). This CDR3 is built from 13 residues. From germline, CDR1 is KGHSH and CDR2 LQKENI. The V gene lost 6 bases and the J gene lost 1 base, with 9 bases spanning the gap. CDR3 sequence reads: CASSQGWNTEAFF. The CDR3 DNA sequence: TGTGCCAGCTCTCAGGGTTGGAACACTGAAGCTTTCTTT.

The chain joins TRBV11-2 to TRBJ2-3, with 7 bases aligning to TRBD1. The junction had 14 bases not matched to a gene; V was cut back by 5 bases and J by 6 bases. The CDR3 is made up of 16 amino acids. The germline V gene encodes CDR1 SGHAT and CDR2 FQNNGV. CDR3 sequence: CASSPRGQLTTDTQYF. CDR3 bases: TGTGCCAGCAGCCCCCGGGGACAGCTTACTACGGATACGCAGTATTTT.

The rearrangement joins TRBV7-2 to TRBJ1-4; D remains ambiguous. V shed 1 base and J shed 0 bases, with 12 bases lying between them. CDR1 is SGHTA and CDR2 is FQGNSA in the germline V gene. The CDR3 loop spans 17 amino acids. CDR3 amino acids: CASSLVGLSATNEKLFF. CDR3 nucleotides: TGTGCCAGCAGCTTAGTTGGGCTATCCGCAACTAATGAAAAACTGTTTTTT.

The chain couples TRBV6-5 to TRBJ2-3; 8 nucleotides line up with TRBD1. CDR1 and CDR2 from the germline V gene are MNHEY and SVGAGI. The CDR3 runs 15 residues. V was clipped by 8 bases and J by 2 bases; unmatched bases: 9. The CDR3: CASVLTGEHTDTQYF. In DNA form, the CDR3 reads TGTGCCAGCGTGTTGACAGGGGAGCACACAGATACGCAGTATTTT.

This chain connects TRBV7-2 to TRBJ2-7, with D perhaps TRBD2 (5 bases). The CDR3 length is 15 residues. CDR1 and CDR2 from the germline V gene are SGHTA and FQGNSA. With 8 bases removed from V and 7 bases from J, the gap between germline ends came to 24 bases. This chain's CDR3 is CASYPSPGRGGEQYF. For the CDR3, the DNA is TGTGCCAGCTACCCCTCCCCCGGCCGAGGAGGTGAGCAGTACTTC.

This rearrangement joins TRBV5-5 to TRBJ1-1; D not certain. Germline-derived CDR1 and CDR2 are SGHKS and YYEKEE (reference sequence). The CDR3 has 18 amino acids. V dropped 1 base and J dropped 0 bases, with 19 bases sitting between them. The CDR3 DNA reads TGTGCCAGCAGCTTGAGCCGGGGTCTAGGTTTTATGAACACTGAAGCTTTCTTT. This translates into CASSLSRGLGFMNTEAFF.

The rearrangement links TRBV6-2 or TRBV6-3 to TRBJ2-7; no clear D gene. V was clipped by 2 bases and J by 7 bases, with 9 bases between them. Germline assignment: CDR1 MNHEY and CDR2 SVGEGT. The CDR3 has 12 residues. CDR3: CASSYELREQYF. CDR3 nucleotides: TGTGCCAGCAGTTACGAGCTACGGGAGCAGTACTTC.

This clone has a handful of counts. The chain recombines TRBV6-5 with TRBJ1-6, with TRBD1 identical over 9 bases. The CDR3 is 15 amino acids. Germline V gene sequence: CDR1 MNHEY, CDR2 SVGAGI. The junction had 9 bases not matched to a gene; V was cut back by 6 bases and J by 9 bases. The CDR3: CASRLDRGSFSPLHF. The CDR3 DNA is TGTGCCAGCAGACTGGACAGGGGCTCGTTTTCACCCCTCCACTTT.

The chain recombines TRBV7-7 with TRBJ1-4; no definite D call. Germline assignment: CDR1 SSHAT and CDR2 FNYEAQ (reference sequence). CDR3 length equals 13 residues. The V gene lost 5 bases and the J gene lost 7 bases, with 11 bases spanning the gap. CDR3 loop: CASSPVRGEKLFF. The DNA for the CDR3 is TGTGCCAGCAGCCCGGTGCGGGGTGAAAAACTGTTTTTT.

This CDR3 reads CASSELDSYEQYF. Here the CDR3 DNA reads TGTGCCAGCAGTGAATTGGACAGCTACGAGCAGTACTTC. The chain has TRBV6-1 and TRBJ2-7, with D tentatively TRBD1 (6 bases). Germline V gene data show CDR1 as MNHNS and CDR2 as SASEGT. This CDR3 is 13 amino acids long. The V and J ends lost 2 bases and 3 bases respectively, with 8 bases between them.

The V call is TRBV7-2, the J call TRBJ2-7; no reliable D call. V lost 3 bases and J 4 bases, leaving 16 bases between the germline ends. Germline V gene lookup returns CDR1 SGHTA and CDR2 FQGNSA. The CDR3 runs to 15 residues. As DNA, the CDR3 is TGTGCCAGCAGCTTGGTAAGCCTAGAAAGGTACGAGCAGTACTTC. Translating it yields CASSLVSLERYEQYF. Together with reference TRBV7-2 and TRBJ2-7, the CDR3 gives the full variable domain: GAGVSQSPSNKVTEKGKDVELRCDPISGHTALYWYRQSLGQGLEFLIYFQGNSAPDKSGLPSDRFSAERTGGSVSTLTIQRTQQEDSAVYLCASSLVSLERYEQYFGPGTRLTVT.

The CDR3 loop reads CASSRIGGNGDTQYF. DNA for the CDR3: TGTGCCAGCAGCCGAATAGGGGGCAATGGAGATACGCAGTATTTT. V usage is TRBV28 and J usage is TRBJ2-3, with 7 bases that match TRBD1. There are 15 residues in the CDR3. Germline V gene sequence: CDR1 MDHEN, CDR2 SYDVKM. V lost 6 bases and J lost 5; bases outside the gene matches: 11.

The chain joins TRBV11-3 to TRBJ2-7, with 10 bases aligning to TRBD2. The J segment lost 7 bases and the V segment lost 5 bases, leaving 8 bases of the junction unmatched. Germline loops: CDR1 SGHNT, CDR2 YENEEA. CDR3 length: 14 amino acids. Here the CDR3 reads CASSPLAGAGEQYF. CDR3 DNA: TGTGCCAGCAGCCCCCTAGCGGGAGCGGGGGAGCAGTACTTC.

V usage is TRBV14 and J usage is TRBJ1-5, with 9 bases lining up with TRBD1. The CDR3 is 17 residues long. Germline V gene data show CDR1 as SGHDN and CDR2 as FVKESK. J lost 5 bases, V lost 1 base, and 9 bases had no gene match. The CDR3 protein is CASSQGDRDRVDQPQHF. CDR3 bases: TGTGCCAGCAGCCAAGGGGACAGGGACAGGGTAGATCAGCCCCAGCATTTT.